What follows are 16 T cell receptor beta chains derived from one specimen sequenced in a study of blood T cell repertoires in COVID-19. Assay used: immunoSEQ multiplex PCR; TCRdb lists only in-frame clones, some missing. The table lists just over 300,000 clones, around 89% of them singletons. Specimen: PBMCs or T cells enriched from blood (not recorded which). The receptors were gathered from a middle-aged woman who had recovered from COVID-19.

V usage is TRBV6-9 and J usage is TRBJ2-7, with D possibly TRBD1 on 5 matching bases. Germline lookup yields CDR1 MNHGY and CDR2 SVAAGI. CDR3 length: 14 amino acids. V lost 8 bases, J lost 2 bases, and 16 bases lay in between. CDR3 bases: TGTGCCAGCGCTGAGAAGGGGAACACCTACGAGCAGTACTTC. The encoded protein is CASAEKGNTYEQYF.

The chain couples TRBV6-4 to TRBJ1-1, with D maybe TRBD1 (5 bases). With 2 bases removed from V and 2 bases from J, the gap between germline ends came to 12 bases. In germline, CDR1 is MRHNA, CDR2 SNTAGT. The CDR3 has 15 amino acids. The chain's CDR3 is CASSDPIDRNTEAFF. In nucleotides, the CDR3 is TGTGCCAGCAGTGACCCAATCGACAGAAACACTGAAGCTTTCTTT.

V and J are TRBV4-2 and TRBJ2-1, with 10 positions matching TRBD2. The germline gives CDR1 LGHNA, CDR2 YNFKEQ. J lost 1 base, V lost 0 bases, and 6 bases had no gene match. There are 18 residues in the CDR3. CDR3 sequence (DNA): TGTGCCAGCAGCCAAGATTCGGAGCGGGAGGGTTCCTACAATGAGCAGTTCTTC. This gives the protein CASSQDSEREGSYNEQFF.

V gene TRBV19 combines with J gene TRBJ2-5; D is uncertain. Germline lookup yields CDR1 LNHDA and CDR2 SQIVND (reference sequence). This CDR3 is built from 11 residues. The V gene lost 1 base and the J gene lost 7 bases, with 4 bases spanning the gap. The chain's CDR3 is CASSIAGTQYF. CDR3 in DNA: TGTGCCAGTAGTATAGCGGGGACCCAGTACTTC.

The rearrangement joins TRBV18 to TRBJ2-7; D is perhaps TRBD2 (6 bases). V was trimmed by 1 base and J by 6 bases, leaving 13 bases between them. The germline V gene has CDR1 KGHSH and CDR2 LQKENI. The CDR3 loop spans 14 amino acids. Here the CDR3 reads CASSPLREVTEQYF. The CDR3 bases are TGTGCCAGCTCACCACTAAGGGAGGTAACCGAGCAGTACTTC.

The chain employs TRBV7-2 and TRBJ2-5, with 9 bases identical to TRBD2. The CDR3 loop spans 16 amino acids. Losses at the gene ends were 5 bases for V and 0 bases for J; bases not matched to a gene: 7. Per the germline V gene, CDR1 is SGHTA and CDR2 is FQGNSA. This CDR3 is CASSPLAGADQETQYF. CDR3 bases: TGTGCCAGCAGCCCCTTAGCGGGGGCCGACCAAGAGACCCAGTACTTC.

The chain recombines TRBV27 with TRBJ1-1, with D perhaps matching TRBD1 (5 bases). The V and J ends lost 3 bases and 4 bases respectively, with 9 bases between them. Germline CDR1 MNHEY, CDR2 SMNVEV (reference sequence). This CDR3 has 13 residues. The CDR3 spells CASSFVGGTEAFF. Written as DNA, the CDR3 is TGTGCCAGCAGTTTCGTCGGGGGCACTGAAGCTTTCTTT.

CDR3 loop: CSVLDRVETQYF. The CDR3, as DNA: TGCAGCGTTTTGGACAGGGTGGAGACCCAGTACTTC. This chain joins TRBV29-1 and TRBJ2-5, with TRBD1 matching over 8 bases. CDR1 and CDR2 from the germline V gene are SQVTM and ANQGSEA. V was clipped by 5 bases and J by 5 bases; unmatched bases: 4. The CDR3 consists of 12 residues.

The genes are TRBV7-6 and TRBJ1-4, with D hard to call. The germline V gene encodes CDR1 SGHVS and CDR2 FNYEAQ. The CDR3 is 15 amino acids. V was cut by 5 bases and J by 4 bases, with 14 bases left in between. DNA of the CDR3: TGTGCCAGCAGCCCCCTGGCGGGCCTTAATGAAAAACTGTTTTTT. Translation: CASSPLAGLNEKLFF.

The chain has TRBV18 and TRBJ1-2, with D unresolved. Trimming removed 3 bases from V and 2 bases from J, with 7 bases in between. The CDR3 sequence is 13 residues long. Germline loops: CDR1 KGHSH, CDR2 LQKENI. In nucleotides, the CDR3 is TGTGCCAGCTCACCTGAGAAGAACTATGGCTACACCTTC. It is translated as CASSPEKNYGYTF.

The chain employs TRBV28 and TRBJ2-4, with 8 positions matching TRBD1. With 5 bases clipped from V and 6 bases from J, the junction kept 6 bases outside the gene matches. Germline assignment: CDR1 MDHEN and CDR2 SYDVKM. This CDR3 comprises 14 residues. The CDR3 reads CASSPSDRVNIQYF. CDR3 bases: TGTGCCAGCAGTCCTTCGGACAGGGTAAACATTCAGTACTTC.

The chain couples TRBV27 to TRBJ2-6; D ambiguous. Trimming left V 3 bases short and J 0 bases short, with 6 bases between. The CDR3 has 15 residues. The germline V gene has CDR1 MNHEY and CDR2 SMNVEV (reference sequence). The CDR3 region is CASSFPSSGANVLTF. The CDR3, as DNA: TGTGCCAGCAGTTTCCCGAGCTCTGGGGCCAACGTCCTGACTTTC.

This clone occurred once. V is TRBV12-3 or TRBV12-4 and J is TRBJ2-1; D perhaps matches TRBD1 (6 bases). V was shortened by 9 bases and J by 4 bases, with 13 bases between the two germline ends. CDR3 size: 13 residues. The DNA of the CDR3 is TGTGCCAGTTCATGGGGGCAATACAATGAGCAGTTCTTC. This encodes CASSWGQYNEQFF.

The rearrangement uses TRBV23-1 and TRBJ1-1, with a tentative D call TRBD1 (5 bases). TRBV23-1 qualifies as an ORF whose function is uncertain. With 0 bases removed from V and 4 bases from J, the gap between germline ends came to 18 bases. This CDR3 is built from 17 residues. The CDR3 loop is CASSQSLPHTGVTEAFF. DNA for the CDR3: TGCGCCAGCAGTCAATCGTTGCCACACACAGGCGTCACTGAAGCTTTCTTT.

The CDR3 protein is CASSLEPGQGNHEQFF. CDR3 coding DNA: TGTGCCAGCAGCTTAGAGCCGGGACAGGGTAACCATGAGCAGTTCTTC. This chain connects TRBV11-2 to TRBJ2-1; 9 bases match TRBD1. Germline-derived CDR1 and CDR2 are SGHAT and FQNNGV. CDR3 length equals 16 residues. V was clipped by 0 bases and J by 8 bases; unmatched bases: 8.

The rearrangement joins TRBV24-1 to TRBJ2-1, with 8 bases matching TRBD2. The germline CDR1 and CDR2 sequences are KGHDR and SFDVKD. Losses at the gene ends were 3 bases for V and 7 bases for J; bases not matched to a gene: 7. The CDR3 length is 15 residues. The CDR3 DNA reads TGTGCCACCAGTGATCGACAGCGGGAGAGAAATGAGCAGTTCTTC. Translated: CATSDRQRERNEQFF.